A selection of T cell receptor beta chains follows, all from one sample in a study of beta chain features in type 1 diabetes. Only in-frame clones appear in the TCRdb table, and some are missing; sequencing was by immunoSEQ multiplex PCR. This table has 350,000 to 450,000 clones, roughly 16% appearing once. The specimen sequenced was naive CD4+ T cells from blood. The receptors here all came from a woman aged 18 to 35 in good health. Each CDR3 is given with its conserved first and last residue. Fields, in order: J gene, clone size, D gene, V gene, CDR3 protein, CDR3 DNA. The D gene is left open where the match is weak. Size is stated for part of the rows, as once, few or many counts, or as a class when the clone is expanded.

TRBJ2-3 few . TRBV14 CASSQTPSTDTQYF TGTGCCAGCAGCCAAACACCAAGCACAGATACGCAGTATTTT
TRBJ2-3 few TRBD2 TRBV9 CASSDRDYSTDTQYF TGTGCCAGCAGCGACCGGGACTATAGCACAGATACGCAGTATTTT
TRBJ1-5 . . TRBV4-3 CASSQDWRREQPQHF TGCGCCAGCAGCCAAGATTGGAGGCGGGAGCAGCCCCAGCATTTT
TRBJ2-4 few . TRBV28 CASRPDSLAKNIQYF TGTGCCAGCAGACCCGACAGCCTGGCCAAAAACATTCAGTACTTC
TRBJ1-2 . . TRBV11-2 CASSPIAGARDGYTF TGTGCCAGCAGCCCAATCGCGGGGGCTCGAGATGGCTACACCTTC
TRBJ1-5 . . TRBV4-2 CASSHGENQPQHF TGTGCCAGCAGCCACGGGGAGAATCAGCCCCAGCATTTT
TRBJ2-2 few . TRBV27 CASSLSGRNTGELFF TGTGCCAGCAGTTTATCGGGGAGGAACACCGGGGAGCTGTTTTTT
TRBJ1-5 . . TRBV19 CASSIARAHQPQHF TGTGCCAGTAGTATAGCGAGGGCTCATCAGCCCCAGCATTTT
TRBJ1-2 . . TRBV9 CASSVGRRGDGYTF TGTGCCAGCAGCGTAGGCCGCCGGGGAGATGGCTACACCTTC
TRBJ2-7 . . TRBV18 CASSPGAQGPEQYF TGTGCCAGCTCACCAGGGGCTCAGGGGCCCGAGCAGTACTTC
TRBJ2-1 few TRBD2 TRBV5-1 CASTSSGRSYNEQFF TGCGCCAGCACTAGTAGCGGGAGGTCCTACAATGAGCAGTTCTTC
TRBJ2-5 . . TRBV30 CAWSQKGVGQETQYF TGTGCCTGGAGTCAGAAGGGGGTGGGCCAAGAGACCCAGTACTTC
TRBJ1-5 . TRBD1 TRBV29-1 CSVAGQPNQPQHF TGCAGCGTTGCGGGACAGCCAAATCAGCCCCAGCATTTT
TRBJ2-3 . . TRBV9 CASSPGGPKTDTQYF TGTGCCAGCAGTCCCGGAGGGCCTAAAACAGATACGCAGTATTTT
TRBJ2-4 few . TRBV28 CASGGQPETQYF TGTGCCAGCGGTGGACAGCCTGAAACTCAGTACTTC
TRBJ2-7 . TRBD1 TRBV7-9 CASSPRTGYEQYF TGTGCCAGCAGCCCCCGGACAGGCTACGAGCAGTACTTC
TRBJ1-1 few . TRBV30 CAWSRQLNTEAFF TGTGCCTGGAGTAGACAGCTGAACACTGAAGCTTTCTTT
TRBJ1-1 few . TRBV29-1 CSAQRAENTEAFF TGCAGCGCCCAGAGGGCAGAGAACACTGAAGCTTTCTTT
TRBJ2-1 . TRBD2 TRBV7-6 CASSQGLAGGNNEQFF TGTGCCAGCAGCCAAGGACTAGCGGGAGGGAACAATGAGCAGTTCTTC
TRBJ2-6 few . TRBV7-9 CASSLRTGLANVLTF TGTGCCAGCAGCTTACGTACAGGGTTGGCCAACGTCCTGACTTTC
TRBJ2-5 few . TRBV4-2 CASSQRQVPTQYF TGTGCCAGCAGCCAGCGACAGGTCCCAACCCAGTACTTC
TRBJ2-1 . . TRBV4-1 CASSRIVWQGIYNEQFF TGCGCCAGCAGCCGTATAGTGTGGCAGGGGATTTACAATGAGCAGTTCTTC
TRBJ2-2 . TRBD2 TRBV11-2 CASSVRLAGAPGELFF TGTGCCAGCAGCGTACGACTAGCGGGAGCCCCCGGGGAGCTGTTTTTT
TRBJ2-5 . . TRBV5-4 CASSLQETQYF TGTGCCAGCAGCCTACAAGAGACCCAGTACTTC
TRBJ2-3 few . TRBV9 CASSLKDTQYF TGTGCCAGCAGCCTTAAAGATACGCAGTATTTT
TRBJ2-1 few . TRBV28 CASLGTPYNEQFF TGTGCCAGCCTCGGGACACCCTACAATGAGCAGTTCTTC
TRBJ1-4 once . TRBV30 CAWSLGGTNEKLFF TGTGCCTGGAGTTTAGGCGGTACTAATGAAAAACTGTTTTTT
TRBJ2-7 few TRBD2 TRBV9 CASSPGTSSYEQYF TGTGCCAGCAGCCCCGGGACTAGCTCCTACGAGCAGTACTTC
TRBJ2-7 . . TRBV7-2 CASSLASYSYEQYF TGTGCCAGCAGCTTAGCGTCCTACTCCTACGAGCAGTACTTC
TRBJ1-1 few . TRBV30 CAWATRAVNTEAFF TGTGCCTGGGCGACTCGAGCCGTGAACACTGAAGCTTTCTTT
TRBJ2-1 . TRBD2 TRBV9 CASSVVGTSGPNEQFF TGTGCCAGCAGCGTAGTAGGGACTAGCGGTCCGAATGAGCAGTTCTTC
TRBJ2-3 few TRBD2 TRBV28 CASSSGGSGTDTQYF TGTGCCAGCAGTTCCGGGGGGTCGGGCACAGATACGCAGTATTTT
TRBJ2-5 few TRBD1 TRBV7-7 CASSTGVQETQYF TGTGCCAGCAGCACAGGGGTCCAAGAGACCCAGTACTTC
TRBJ2-1 few TRBD2 TRBV27 CASSLAAGVDEQFF TGTGCCAGCAGTTTGGCAGCGGGAGTTGACGAGCAGTTCTTC
TRBJ2-1 few . TRBV5-1 CASSLGQTSSYNEQFF TGCGCCAGCAGCTTGGGACAGACAAGCTCCTACAATGAGCAGTTCTTC
TRBJ2-7 few . TRBV28 CASGHEQYF TGTGCCAGCGGCCACGAGCAGTACTTC
TRBJ2-5 . . TRBV10-3 CAISEDGPRRETQYF TGTGCCATCAGTGAGGATGGCCCTAGGAGGGAGACCCAGTACTTC
TRBJ2-4 . . TRBV6-6 CASSPGGTDIQYF TGTGCCAGCTCCCCGGGCGGGACTGACATTCAGTACTTC
TRBJ2-7 . TRBD2 TRBV30 CAWSVTPGGEQYF TGTGCCTGGAGTGTGACTCCGGGGGGAGAGCAGTACTTC
TRBJ2-1 . . TRBV5-4 CASSLVGGSYNEQFF TGTGCCAGCAGCTTGGTTGGCGGATCCTACAATGAGCAGTTCTTC
TRBJ1-5 few . TRBV2 CASSDRTKTWQPQHF TGTGCCAGCAGTGACAGGACTAAGACATGGCAGCCCCAGCATTTT
TRBJ2-7 few . TRBV30 CAWSVQFGEQYF TGTGCCTGGAGTGTACAGTTTGGCGAGCAGTACTTC
TRBJ2-7 few . TRBV28 CASGIPTATYEQYF TGTGCCAGCGGGATCCCGACAGCTACCTACGAGCAGTACTTC
TRBJ2-7 few . TRBV30 CDGQNYEQYF TGTGATGGACAGAACTACGAGCAGTACTTC
TRBJ1-2 . . TRBV13 CASSPIGDYGYTF TGTGCCAGCAGCCCCATAGGGGACTATGGCTACACCTTC
TRBJ2-2 few . TRBV28 CASGKQDTGELFF TGTGCCAGCGGGAAACAGGACACCGGGGAGCTGTTTTTT
TRBJ1-2 few . TRBV6-5 CASSYLGDGYTF TGTGCCAGCAGTTACTTAGGAGACGGCTACACCTTC
TRBJ1-2 . . TRBV7-2 CASTLSQGGYGYTF TGTGCCAGCACCCTTAGCCAGGGAGGCTATGGCTACACCTTC
TRBJ2-1 . TRBD2 TRBV5-1 CASSPGTSGSVEQFF TGCGCCAGCAGCCCCGGGACTAGCGGGAGCGTTGAGCAGTTCTTC
TRBJ2-6 few . TRBV19 CASSGTGLSGANVLTF TGTGCCAGTAGTGGAACAGGGCTCTCTGGGGCCAACGTCCTGACTTTC
TRBJ1-1 . . TRBV5-1 CASSLGSLRSTEAFF TGCGCCAGCAGCTTGGGGTCCTTGAGGTCCACTGAAGCTTTCTTT
TRBJ2-1 few TRBD2 TRBV9 CASSAPGLAGYNEQFF TGTGCCAGCAGCGCTCCGGGACTAGCGGGCTACAATGAGCAGTTCTTC
TRBJ1-2 few TRBD1 TRBV28 CASSPTGIYGYTF TGTGCCAGCAGTCCGACAGGGATTTATGGCTACACCTTC